This is a list of T cell receptor beta chains from one sample in a study of monozygotic twins with inflammatory bowel disease. TCRdb reanalyzed the 5' RACE reads and collapses them to one entry per CDR3 protein, without DNA. Listed are approximately 390,000 distinct CDR3 sequences; roughly 2.5% falls within the top ten. Sequenced: blood. These receptor sequences come from a human donor with ulcerative colitis or Crohn's disease, or a healthy co-twin of an affected twin (not recorded which). Each CDR3 is given with its conserved first and last residue.

J gene: TRBJ2-1; V gene: TRBV5-4; CDR3 protein: CASSGGGLAVDNEQFF
J gene: TRBJ2-2; V gene: TRBV3-1; CDR3 protein: CASSQLGGSTGELFF
J gene: TRBJ2-7; V gene: TRBV11-2; CDR3 protein: CASSLGGTRYEQYF
J gene: TRBJ2-1; V gene: TRBV21-1; CDR3 protein: CASSNHEGGPNNEQFF
J gene: TRBJ2-2; V gene: TRBV4-1; CDR3 protein: CASTTSGSSNSGELFF
J gene: TRBJ2-1; V gene: TRBV10-3; CDR3 protein: CAISEGASGGNEQFF
J gene: TRBJ2-6; V gene: TRBV2; CDR3 protein: CASSVTVGANVLTF
J gene: TRBJ2-2; V gene: TRBV6-5; CDR3 protein: CASSYRSGELFF
J gene: TRBJ1-6; V gene: TRBV30; CDR3 protein: CAWSSLRTDSPLHF
J gene: TRBJ2-1; V gene: TRBV6-5; CDR3 protein: CASSYYGAGGLNEQFF
J gene: TRBJ1-1; V gene: TRBV12-3/TRBV12-4; CDR3 protein: CASTTDMPAIEAFF
J gene: TRBJ1-5; V gene: TRBV6-1; CDR3 protein: CASSESRVGQPQHF
J gene: TRBJ1-2; V gene: TRBV5-1; CDR3 protein: CASSTNLNRGHGYTF
J gene: TRBJ2-1; V gene: TRBV10-3; CDR3 protein: CAISEKIAGGYNEQFF
J gene: TRBJ2-7; V gene: TRBV18; CDR3 protein: CASSLRQNEDSYF
J gene: TRBJ2-5; V gene: TRBV5-6; CDR3 protein: CASSFTPRLRETQYF
J gene: TRBJ2-1; V gene: TRBV5-1; CDR3 protein: CASSLVSSESYNEQFF
J gene: TRBJ2-3; V gene: TRBV12-3/TRBV12-4; CDR3 protein: CASSSARGTTTRTDTQYF
J gene: TRBJ2-6; V gene: TRBV13; CDR3 protein: CASSLGIWEPPLSGANVLTF
J gene: TRBJ2-7; V gene: TRBV29-1; CDR3 protein: CSVVVGAYEQYF
J gene: TRBJ2-7; V gene: TRBV13; CDR3 protein: CASSLGPTGSEQYF
J gene: TRBJ2-5; V gene: TRBV6-1; CDR3 protein: CASSAGLASETQYF
J gene: TRBJ2-1; V gene: TRBV14; CDR3 protein: CASSHWDSSYNEQFF
J gene: TRBJ2-1; V gene: TRBV5-6; CDR3 protein: CASSFGGASGGIGQFF
J gene: TRBJ2-4; V gene: TRBV12-3/TRBV12-4; CDR3 protein: CASSPVAGTKNIQYF
J gene: TRBJ1-2; V gene: TRBV6-5; CDR3 protein: CASSLDRHGYTF
J gene: TRBJ2-7; V gene: TRBV20-1; CDR3 protein: CSARERVRTTISYEQYF
J gene: TRBJ1-6; V gene: TRBV3-1; CDR3 protein: CASSQRSPLHF
J gene: TRBJ2-1; V gene: TRBV20-1; CDR3 protein: CSARDSTRGEQFF
J gene: TRBJ1-1; V gene: TRBV9; CDR3 protein: CASSSRQGLPFGAFF
J gene: TRBJ2-1; V gene: TRBV5-1; CDR3 protein: CASSGGTGQRNEQFF
J gene: TRBJ2-1; V gene: TRBV6-1; CDR3 protein: CASRAGVNEQFF
J gene: TRBJ2-7; V gene: TRBV20-1; CDR3 protein: CSARGGGTTPSEQYF
J gene: TRBJ1-1; V gene: TRBV3-1; CDR3 protein: CASSQMGSTEAFF
J gene: TRBJ2-1; V gene: TRBV7-9; CDR3 protein: CASSLFGPINEQFF
J gene: TRBJ2-1; V gene: TRBV2; CDR3 protein: CASTPRTSGIYEQFF
J gene: TRBJ2-7; V gene: TRBV10-3; CDR3 protein: CAIRLAGAYEQYF
J gene: TRBJ2-1; V gene: TRBV5-1; CDR3 protein: CASSGGGGLDNERFF
J gene: TRBJ1-1; V gene: TRBV27; CDR3 protein: CASQTGAYRGTEAFF
J gene: TRBJ1-3; V gene: TRBV7-9; CDR3 protein: CASSLSITGNTIYF
J gene: TRBJ2-1; V gene: TRBV27; CDR3 protein: CATTSLGGRYNEQFF
J gene: TRBJ2-3; V gene: TRBV6-4; CDR3 protein: CANPRESTDTQYF
J gene: TRBJ2-1; V gene: TRBV5-1; CDR3 protein: CASSRTGTVDEQFF
J gene: TRBJ2-1; V gene: TRBV14; CDR3 protein: CASSQLGLAGAINEQFF
J gene: TRBJ1-2; V gene: TRBV20-1; CDR3 protein: CSAREGASELYGYTF
J gene: TRBJ2-3; V gene: TRBV7-6; CDR3 protein: CASSLRVSDTQYF
J gene: TRBJ2-7; V gene: TRBV28; CDR3 protein: CASSRPQTVGGEQYF
J gene: TRBJ1-1; V gene: TRBV20-1; CDR3 protein: CSAHETWRDTEAFF
J gene: TRBJ1-1; V gene: TRBV2; CDR3 protein: CASIAQLNTEAFF
J gene: TRBJ1-2; V gene: TRBV6-5; CDR3 protein: CASSYDLAPTHYGYTF
J gene: TRBJ1-2; V gene: TRBV7-8; CDR3 protein: CASYGENYGYTF
J gene: TRBJ2-2; V gene: TRBV28; CDR3 protein: CASTLFAGESGELFF
J gene: TRBJ1-5; V gene: TRBV7-9; CDR3 protein: CASSLGTGGWQPQHF
J gene: TRBJ2-3; V gene: TRBV14; CDR3 protein: CASSQGRSTDTQYF